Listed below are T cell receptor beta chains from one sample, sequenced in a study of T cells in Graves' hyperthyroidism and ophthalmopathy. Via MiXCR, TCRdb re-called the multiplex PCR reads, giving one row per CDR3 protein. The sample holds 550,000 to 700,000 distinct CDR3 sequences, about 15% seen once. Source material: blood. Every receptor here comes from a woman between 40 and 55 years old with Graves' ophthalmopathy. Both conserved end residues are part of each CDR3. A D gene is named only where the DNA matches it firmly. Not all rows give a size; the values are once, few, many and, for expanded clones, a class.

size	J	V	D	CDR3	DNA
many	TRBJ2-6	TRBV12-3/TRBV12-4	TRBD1	CASIDRAGANVLTF	TGTGCCAGCATTGACAGGGCTGGGGCCAACGTCCTGACTTTC
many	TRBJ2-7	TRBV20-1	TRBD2	CSASWTSGSYEQYF	TGCAGTGCTAGCTGGACTAGCGGGAGTTACGAGCAGTACTTC
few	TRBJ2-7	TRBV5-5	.	CASSFGPVGNEQYF	TGTGCCAGCAGCTTCGGTCCGGTGGGAAACGAGCAGTACTTC
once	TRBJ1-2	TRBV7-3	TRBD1	CASSHRGTNYGYTF	TGTGCCAGCAGCCACAGGGGGACCAACTATGGCTACACCTTC
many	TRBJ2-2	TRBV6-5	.	CASSSLVNTGELFF	TGTGCCAGCAGTTCGTTGGTGAACACCGGGGAGCTGTTTTTT
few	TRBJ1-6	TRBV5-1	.	CASSLGDSKSNSPLHF	TGCGCCAGCAGCCTAGGGGACTCGAAGTCCAATTCACCCCTCCACTTT
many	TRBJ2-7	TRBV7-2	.	CASSSRVPGYEQYF	TGTGCCAGCAGCTCGAGGGTACCTGGGTACGAGCAGTACTTC
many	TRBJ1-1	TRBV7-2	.	CASSQTSRTEAFF	TGTGCCAGCAGCCAGACATCCCGCACTGAAGCTTTCTTT
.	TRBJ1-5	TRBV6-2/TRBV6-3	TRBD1	CASRTGMRNQPQHF	TGTGCCAGCAGGACAGGGATGCGCAATCAGCCCCAGCATTTT
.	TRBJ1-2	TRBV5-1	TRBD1	CASSIGQGIGYTF	TGCGCCAGCAGCATCGGACAGGGAATTGGCTACACCTTC
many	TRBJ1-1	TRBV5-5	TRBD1	CASSKTGLTEAFF	TGTGCCAGCAGCAAGACAGGGCTCACTGAAGCTTTCTTT
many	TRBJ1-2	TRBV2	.	CASTGSQDRANYGYTF	TGTGCCAGCACCGGGTCGCAGGATAGGGCTAACTATGGCTACACCTTC
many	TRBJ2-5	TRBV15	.	CATSRVLAGGEETQYF	TGTGCCACCAGCAGAGTACTAGCCGGAGGGGAGGAGACCCAGTACTTC
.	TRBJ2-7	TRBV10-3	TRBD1	CAISDRLRGLGDEQYF	TGTGCCATCAGTGACAGACTGAGGGGGCTAGGCGACGAGCAGTACTTC
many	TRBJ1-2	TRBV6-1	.	CASTDPTGGYTF	TGTGCCAGCACCGACCCTACAGGCGGCTACACCTTC
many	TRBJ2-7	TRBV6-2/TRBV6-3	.	CASSLRQHIYEQYF	TGTGCCAGCAGTTTGAGACAGCACATCTACGAGCAGTACTTC
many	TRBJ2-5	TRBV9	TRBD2	CASASGSTVYETQYF	TGTGCCAGCGCTAGCGGGAGCACGGTATATGAGACCCAGTACTTC
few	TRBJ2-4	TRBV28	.	CASSLGDGIAKNIQYF	TGTGCCAGCAGTTTAGGCGACGGAATAGCCAAAAACATTCAGTACTTC
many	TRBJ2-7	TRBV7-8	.	CASSQTRLSYEQYF	TGTGCCAGCAGCCAAACCCGTCTCTCCTACGAGCAGTACTTC
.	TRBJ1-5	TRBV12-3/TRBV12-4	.	CASSFMDSNQPQHF	TGTGCCAGCAGTTTCATGGACAGCAATCAGCCCCAGCATTTT
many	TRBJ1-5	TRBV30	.	CAWAGQEYQPQHF	TGTGCCTGGGCCGGGCAGGAATATCAGCCCCAGCATTTT
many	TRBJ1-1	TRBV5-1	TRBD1	CASSPGTGNEAFF	TGCGCCAGCAGCCCCGGGACAGGGAATGAAGCTTTCTTT